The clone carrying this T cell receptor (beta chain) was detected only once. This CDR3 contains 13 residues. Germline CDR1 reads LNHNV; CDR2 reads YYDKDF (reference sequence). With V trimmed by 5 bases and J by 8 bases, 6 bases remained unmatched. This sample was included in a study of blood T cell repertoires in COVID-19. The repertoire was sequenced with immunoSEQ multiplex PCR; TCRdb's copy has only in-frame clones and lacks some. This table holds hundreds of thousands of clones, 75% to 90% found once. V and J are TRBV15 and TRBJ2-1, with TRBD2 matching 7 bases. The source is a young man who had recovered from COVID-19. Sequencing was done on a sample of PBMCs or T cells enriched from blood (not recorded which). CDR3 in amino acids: CATSRTSLDEQFF. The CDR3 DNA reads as TGTGCCACCAGCCGGACTAGTCTGGATGAGCAGTTCTTC.